This T cell receptor (beta chain) was documented in a study of Ad26.COV2.S vaccination and SARS-CoV-2 variants. The CDR3 is made up of 16 amino acids. Trimming removed 2 bases from V and 2 bases from J; junction bases left unmatched: 6. Germline V gene sequence: CDR1 SGDLS, CDR2 YYNGEE. Profiling relied on immunoSEQ multiplex PCR, and the TCRdb table lists in-frame clones only, not all of them. The sample has a few hundred thousand clones; 83% are singletons. On this clone: Its antigen is undetermined.

Findings and limits, study-wide: Substantial breadth was reportedly displayed by spike-specific CD8+ and CD4+ T cell responses after vaccination.

Treatment given: around 19 received Ad26.COV2.S at low or high dose, single or two shots; roughly five received placebo; per-sample allocation not given. After the first vaccine or placebo injection, samples were drawn on day 63. The clonotype comes from a person aged 18 to 65 who received the Ad26.COV2.S COVID-19 vaccine or a placebo. Sequencing was performed on peripheral blood, taken in a trial of Ad26.COV2.S vaccine versus placebo. The rearrangement uses TRBV9 and TRBJ2-1, with 8 bases matching TRBD2. In nucleotides, the CDR3 is TGTGCCAGCAGCGTCAGCGGGAGTGGGGCCTACAATGAGCAGTTCTTC. Protein product: CASSVSGSGAYNEQFF.